The next 7 T cell receptor beta chains were all read from a single sample in a study of blood T cells in healthy people across ages. It was with a sample-barcoded 5' primer and a J-beta primer mix that a second PCR of roughly 6 to 11 cycles was run. TCRdb used MiXCR to reprocess the 5' RACE reads, holding one entry per CDR3 protein. The sample lists over 1,500,000 distinct CDR3 sequences; about 39% were seen once. Source material: blood. These receptors all come from a human donor in good health.

This clonotype occurred a few times. A clone one base away is much larger, so this may be a read error. The rearrangement joins TRBV10-3 to TRBJ2-7; D gene ambiguous. Germline-derived CDR1 and CDR2 are ENHRY and SYGVKD. The CDR3 covers 11 residues. V was shortened by 2 bases and J by 3 bases, with 2 bases between the two germline ends. CDR3 nucleotides: TGTGCCATCAGTGAGCACTACGAGCAGTACTTC. Protein product: CAISEHYEQYF.

The sample holds a few counts of this clonotype. The chain combines TRBV5-1 with TRBJ1-2, with 10 bases matching TRBD1. The CDR3 length is 16 residues. Germline V gene sequence: CDR1 SGHRS, CDR2 YFSETQ. The V and J ends lost 0 bases and 5 bases, in that order; junction bases with no gene match: 7. CDR3 region: CASSLAVGTGVYGYTF. CDR3 nucleotide sequence: TGCGCCAGCAGCTTGGCCGTTGGGACAGGGGTTTATGGCTACACCTTC.

This clonotype came up once. This chain connects TRBV29-1 to TRBJ2-1; tentatively, D is TRBD1 or TRBD2 (5 bases each). The J call may not be correct, given that the DNA end is closer to TRBJ2-7. The germline gives CDR1 SQVTM, CDR2 ANQGSEA. The CDR3 is made up of 12 amino acids. The CDR3 DNA reads TGCAGCGTTGGAGGGGTGTACAATGAGCAGTACTTC. Amino acids: CSVGGVYNEQYF.

The V call is TRBV6-5, the J call TRBJ1-1, with a tentative D call TRBD1 (5 bases). The CDR3 has 13 residues. Germline V gives CDR1 MNHEY, CDR2 SVGAGI. Trimming removed 8 bases at V and 3 bases at J, with 13 bases between. CDR3 nucleotide sequence: TGTGCCAGCGGACCATCGGGGCACACTGAAGCTTTCTTT. It is translated as CASGPSGHTEAFF.

This clonotype was counted once. The chain combines TRBV20-1 with TRBJ2-3; D uncertain. The germline CDR1 and CDR2 sequences are DFQATT and SNEGSKA (reference sequence). The V and J ends lost 8 bases and 4 bases respectively, with 19 bases between them. This CDR3 is built from 14 residues. The CDR3 coding sequence is TGCAGTACTCCGCTGGTCGGCGTGGCAGATACGCAGTATTTT. Translation: CSTPLVGVADTQYF.

This clonotype has more than one count but fewer than ten. This sequence joins TRBV9 and TRBJ1-2; 10 nucleotides align to TRBD1. The germline V gene has CDR1 SGDLS and CDR2 YYNGEE. The J segment lost 5 bases and the V segment lost 0 bases, leaving 4 bases of the junction unmatched. The CDR3 is 15 amino acids. CDR3 amino acids: CASSVGTGGSYGYTF. As DNA, the CDR3 is TGTGCCAGCAGCGTAGGGACAGGGGGATCATATGGCTACACCTTC.

This clonotype was observed many times. The rearrangement uses TRBV18 and TRBJ2-1; TRBD1 matches 10 bases. After removal of 6 bases from V and 0 bases from J, the junction contained 2 bases not matched to a gene. The length of the CDR3 is 15 residues. Germline loops: CDR1 KGHSH, CDR2 LQKENI. The CDR3 sequence is CASSGTGVSYNEQFF. As DNA, the CDR3 is TGTGCCAGCTCGGGGACAGGGGTCTCCTACAATGAGCAGTTCTTC.